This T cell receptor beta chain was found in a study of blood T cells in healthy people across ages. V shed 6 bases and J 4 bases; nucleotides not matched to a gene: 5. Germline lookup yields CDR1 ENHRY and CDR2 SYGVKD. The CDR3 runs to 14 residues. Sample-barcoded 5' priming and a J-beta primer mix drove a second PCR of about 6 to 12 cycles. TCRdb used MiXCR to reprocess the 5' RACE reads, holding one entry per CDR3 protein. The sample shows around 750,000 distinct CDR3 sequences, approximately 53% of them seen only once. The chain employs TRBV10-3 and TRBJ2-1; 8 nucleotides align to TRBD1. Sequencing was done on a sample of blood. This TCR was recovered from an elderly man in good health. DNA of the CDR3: TGTGCCATCAGGGGGGACAGGCAGTACAATGAGCAGTTCTTC. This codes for CAIRGDRQYNEQFF.